This TCR beta chain was sequenced in a study of cytomegalovirus exposure and HLA in healthy donors. Broader study findings: TCR beta sequences reportedly predicted most subjects' HLA-A and HLA-B alleles accurately. TCR association rates varied by HLA locus in a later analysis, with DRB1 highest and HLA-C lowest. The authors assumed roughly uniform sequencing depth across donors for presence/absence analyses.

From germline, CDR1 is SGDLS and CDR2 YYNGEE. J was trimmed by 3 bases and V by 4 bases; bases with no gene match: 7. The CDR3 extends over 14 amino acids. Concerning this clone: No antigen is known for it.

PCR used 60 Vbeta primers and 13 Jbeta primers. Profiling relied on immunoSEQ multiplex PCR, and the TCRdb table lists in-frame clones only, not all of them. The table lists 100,000 to 150,000 clones, roughly 71% of them singletons. At sampling all donors were nominally healthy, likely with unrecorded immune exposures. The chain couples TRBV9 to TRBJ2-7, with 7 bases fitting TRBD2. The specimen sequenced was PBMCs. The TCR originated in a woman aged 50 to 60 in good health and CMV-seropositive. CDR3 in amino acids: CASSPPGRIYEQYF. The CDR3 bases are TGTGCCAGCAGCCCCCCCGGGAGGATCTACGAGCAGTACTTC.